The rows below give T cell receptor beta chains drawn from one sample of a study of blood T cell repertoires in COVID-19. Some clones are missing from TCRdb's copy, which holds only in-frame ones; the method was immunoSEQ multiplex PCR. The sample has under 500,000 clones, more than 85% seen once. Source material: peripheral blood. These TCRs come from a woman in her twenties or thirties with acute or convalescent COVID-19. The CDR3 runs from the conserved cysteine through the conserved F or W. A D gene is named only where the DNA matches it firmly. Size is stated for part of the rows, as once, few or many counts, or as a class when the clone is expanded.

D gene: TRBD2; J gene: TRBJ2-3; CDR3 length: 15; V gene: TRBV28; clone size: .; CDR3 protein: CASSLPGGFTDTQYF; CDR3 DNA: TGTGCCAGCAGTTTACCGGGGGGGTTCACAGATACGCAGTATTTT
D gene: .; J gene: TRBJ2-3; CDR3 length: 15; V gene: TRBV5-4; clone size: few; CDR3 protein: CASSLQAGNTDTQYF; CDR3 DNA: TGTGCCAGCAGCTTGCAAGCGGGTAACACAGATACGCAGTATTTT
D gene: TRBD1; J gene: TRBJ2-5; CDR3 length: 15; V gene: TRBV2; clone size: .; CDR3 protein: CASRATGGGVETQYF; CDR3 DNA: TGTGCCAGCAGGGCGACAGGGGGTGGTGTGGAGACCCAGTACTTC
D gene: .; J gene: TRBJ2-7; CDR3 length: 14; V gene: TRBV5-5; clone size: .; CDR3 protein: CASSPEIRDYEQYF; CDR3 DNA: TGTGCCAGCAGCCCTGAGATTCGTGACTACGAGCAGTACTTC
D gene: TRBD1; J gene: TRBJ1-6; CDR3 length: 15; V gene: TRBV9; clone size: once; CDR3 protein: CASSVGRDRVSPLHF; CDR3 DNA: TGTGCCAGCAGCGTAGGTAGGGACAGGGTATCACCCCTCCACTTT
D gene: TRBD1; J gene: TRBJ2-7; CDR3 length: 15; V gene: TRBV4-1; clone size: .; CDR3 protein: CASSQASGTGYEQYF; CDR3 DNA: TGCGCCAGCAGCCAGGCCTCCGGGACAGGCTACGAGCAGTACTTC
D gene: .; J gene: TRBJ1-1; CDR3 length: 14; V gene: TRBV5-1; clone size: .; CDR3 protein: CASSTGQQNTEAFF; CDR3 DNA: TGCGCCAGCTCGACTGGACAGCAGAACACTGAAGCTTTCTTT
D gene: .; J gene: TRBJ2-6; CDR3 length: 14; V gene: TRBV15; clone size: .; CDR3 protein: CATSKSGITNVLTF; CDR3 DNA: TGTGCCACCAGCAAGAGCGGAATCACCAACGTCCTGACTTTC
D gene: .; J gene: TRBJ2-7; CDR3 length: 16; V gene: TRBV3-1/TRBV3-2; clone size: .; CDR3 protein: CASSQDGVPGGHEQYF; CDR3 DNA: TGTGCCAGCAGCCAAGACGGTGTTCCGGGGGGCCACGAGCAGTACTTC
D gene: TRBD2; J gene: TRBJ2-2; CDR3 length: 14; V gene: TRBV28; clone size: .; CDR3 protein: CASKAGVNTGELFF; CDR3 DNA: TGTGCCAGCAAAGCGGGGGTGAACACCGGGGAGCTGTTTTTT
D gene: TRBD2; J gene: TRBJ2-3; CDR3 length: 18; V gene: TRBV2; clone size: .; CDR3 protein: CASSEALVAGGFGDTQYF; CDR3 DNA: TGTGCCAGCAGTGAAGCGTTAGTAGCGGGGGGGTTTGGAGATACGCAGTATTTT
D gene: .; J gene: TRBJ2-2; CDR3 length: 17; V gene: TRBV7-2; clone size: .; CDR3 protein: CASSLSGARTNTGELFF; CDR3 DNA: TGTGCCAGCAGCTTATCAGGGGCCAGAACGAACACCGGGGAGCTGTTTTTT
D gene: .; J gene: TRBJ1-1; CDR3 length: 17; V gene: TRBV6-6; clone size: .; CDR3 protein: CASSRLLTLIGNTEAFF; CDR3 DNA: TGTGCCAGCAGCCGATTACTAACCCTTATCGGTAACACTGAAGCTTTCTTT
D gene: TRBD1; J gene: TRBJ2-7; CDR3 length: 13; V gene: TRBV6-1; clone size: .; CDR3 protein: CASSEGTAHEQYF; CDR3 DNA: TGTGCCAGCAGTGAGGGGACAGCCCACGAGCAGTACTTC
D gene: .; J gene: TRBJ2-1; CDR3 length: 15; V gene: TRBV11-2; clone size: .; CDR3 protein: CASSLIRQAYNEQFF; CDR3 DNA: TGTGCCAGCAGCTTAATACGACAGGCGTACAATGAGCAGTTCTTC
D gene: .; J gene: TRBJ2-2; CDR3 length: 14; V gene: TRBV6-4; clone size: .; CDR3 protein: CASQVDSRTGELFF; CDR3 DNA: TGTGCCAGCCAGGTGGACAGCCGAACCGGGGAGCTGTTTTTT
D gene: .; J gene: TRBJ2-2; CDR3 length: 18; V gene: TRBV7-2; clone size: .; CDR3 protein: CAIKVYQPGTLNTGELFF; CDR3 DNA: TGTGCCATAAAAGTATATCAACCCGGGACATTGAACACCGGGGAGCTGTTTTTT
D gene: TRBD1; J gene: TRBJ2-5; CDR3 length: 16; V gene: TRBV20-1; clone size: .; CDR3 protein: CSASLSYLTGEETQYF; CDR3 DNA: TGCAGTGCTAGTCTGAGCTACCTGACAGGGGAAGAGACCCAGTACTTC
D gene: TRBD2; J gene: TRBJ2-3; CDR3 length: 15; V gene: TRBV30; clone size: .; CDR3 protein: CAWSVPLADTDTQYF; CDR3 DNA: TGTGCCTGGAGTGTACCGCTAGCGGACACAGATACGCAGTATTTT
D gene: .; J gene: TRBJ2-7; CDR3 length: 14; V gene: TRBV6-1; clone size: .; CDR3 protein: CASSELGQTYEQYF; CDR3 DNA: TGTGCCAGCAGTGAATTAGGACAGACCTACGAGCAGTACTTC
D gene: .; J gene: TRBJ2-3; CDR3 length: 15; V gene: TRBV6-2/TRBV6-3; clone size: .; CDR3 protein: CASSYSGAETDTQYF; CDR3 DNA: TGTGCCAGCAGTTACTCGGGGGCAGAGACAGATACGCAGTATTTT
D gene: TRBD1; J gene: TRBJ2-5; CDR3 length: 13; V gene: TRBV5-1; clone size: .; CDR3 protein: CASSLRGLETQYF; CDR3 DNA: TGCGCCAGCAGCTTAAGGGGGCTTGAGACCCAGTACTTC
D gene: TRBD1; J gene: TRBJ1-2; CDR3 length: 16; V gene: TRBV7-9; clone size: few; CDR3 protein: CASSSPIDRENYGYTF; CDR3 DNA: TGTGCCAGCAGCTCTCCCATCGACAGGGAAAACTATGGCTACACCTTC
D gene: TRBD1; J gene: TRBJ1-1; CDR3 length: 18; V gene: TRBV4-1; clone size: .; CDR3 protein: CASSPGARGAWETTEAFF; CDR3 DNA: TGCGCCAGCAGCCCGGGGGCCAGGGGGGCGTGGGAGACCACTGAAGCTTTCTTT
D gene: TRBD1; J gene: TRBJ2-5; CDR3 length: 16; V gene: TRBV5-5; clone size: few; CDR3 protein: CASSKITGGAGETQYF; CDR3 DNA: TGTGCCAGCAGCAAAATAACAGGGGGCGCTGGGGAGACCCAGTACTTC
D gene: .; J gene: TRBJ2-7; CDR3 length: 16; V gene: TRBV24-1; clone size: .; CDR3 protein: CATSDLPQGFPYEQYF; CDR3 DNA: TGTGCCACCAGTGATTTACCGCAGGGGTTTCCCTACGAGCAGTACTTC
D gene: TRBD2; J gene: TRBJ2-2; CDR3 length: 17; V gene: TRBV7-9; clone size: few; CDR3 protein: CASSLARTSGDTGELFF; CDR3 DNA: TGTGCCAGCAGCTTAGCCCGGACTAGCGGGGACACCGGGGAGCTGTTTTTT
D gene: .; J gene: TRBJ2-5; CDR3 length: 14; V gene: TRBV6-1; clone size: .; CDR3 protein: CASSEDSPGETQYF; CDR3 DNA: TGTGCCAGCAGTGAGGACAGCCCGGGGGAGACCCAGTACTTC
D gene: TRBD1; J gene: TRBJ2-6; CDR3 length: 18; V gene: TRBV7-9; clone size: .; CDR3 protein: CASSLTGTGFPGANVLTF; CDR3 DNA: TGTGCCAGCAGCTTGACCGGGACAGGTTTCCCTGGGGCCAACGTCCTGACTTTC
D gene: .; J gene: TRBJ2-5; CDR3 length: 14; V gene: TRBV7-9; clone size: .; CDR3 protein: CASSYGGTQETQYF; CDR3 DNA: TGTGCCAGCAGCTATGGGGGGACTCAAGAGACCCAGTACTTC
D gene: TRBD2; J gene: TRBJ2-1; CDR3 length: 15; V gene: TRBV3-1/TRBV3-2; clone size: .; CDR3 protein: CASSEPGTRENEQFF; CDR3 DNA: TGTGCCAGCAGCGAACCCGGGACTAGAGAAAATGAGCAGTTCTTC
D gene: .; J gene: TRBJ2-5; CDR3 length: 16; V gene: TRBV5-5; clone size: .; CDR3 protein: CASSEHVGAIQETQYF; CDR3 DNA: TGTGCCAGCAGCGAACACGTGGGGGCTATCCAAGAGACCCAGTACTTC
D gene: .; J gene: TRBJ1-4; CDR3 length: 15; V gene: TRBV21-1; clone size: .; CDR3 protein: CASSMSAGGEEKLFF; CDR3 DNA: TGTGCCAGCAGCATGTCGGCGGGAGGAGAGGAAAAACTGTTTTTT
D gene: .; J gene: TRBJ1-1; CDR3 length: 14; V gene: TRBV6-1; clone size: .; CDR3 protein: CASSEARGGTEAFF; CDR3 DNA: TGTGCCAGCAGTGAAGCGCGAGGGGGCACTGAAGCTTTCTTT
D gene: TRBD1; J gene: TRBJ1-1; CDR3 length: 15; V gene: TRBV30; clone size: .; CDR3 protein: CASPGQGAGGGEAFF; CDR3 DNA: TGTGCCTCCCCGGGACAGGGGGCCGGGGGGGGTGAAGCTTTCTTT
D gene: TRBD2; J gene: TRBJ2-5; CDR3 length: 17; V gene: TRBV7-2; clone size: .; CDR3 protein: CASSLRGGAGGVETQYF; CDR3 DNA: TGTGCCAGCAGCTTACGGGGCGGAGCGGGGGGGGTGGAGACCCAGTACTTC
D gene: TRBD1; J gene: TRBJ2-7; CDR3 length: 18; V gene: TRBV7-6; clone size: .; CDR3 protein: CASSLVPHRDRPLIEQYF; CDR3 DNA: TGTGCCAGCAGCTTAGTGCCCCACCGGGACAGGCCGTTGATCGAGCAGTACTTC
D gene: TRBD1; J gene: TRBJ1-4; CDR3 length: 16; V gene: TRBV11-2; clone size: .; CDR3 protein: CASSLELDRGPEKLFF; CDR3 DNA: TGTGCCAGCAGCTTAGAATTGGACAGGGGGCCTGAAAAACTGTTTTTT
D gene: .; J gene: TRBJ2-1; CDR3 length: 15; V gene: TRBV7-2; clone size: .; CDR3 protein: CASSLNQGINNEQFF; CDR3 DNA: TGTGCCAGCAGCTTAAACCAGGGTATCAACAATGAGCAGTTCTTC
D gene: TRBD2; J gene: TRBJ2-2; CDR3 length: 16; V gene: TRBV24-1; clone size: .; CDR3 protein: CATSDAGLASTGELFF; CDR3 DNA: TGTGCCACCAGTGACGCTGGACTAGCGTCCACCGGGGAGCTGTTTTTT
D gene: TRBD2; J gene: TRBJ2-5; CDR3 length: 19; V gene: TRBV19; clone size: .; CDR3 protein: CASSSAGTSGGFYQETQYF; CDR3 DNA: TGTGCCAGTTCCTCTGCCGGGACTAGCGGGGGGTTCTACCAAGAGACCCAGTACTTC
D gene: TRBD1; J gene: TRBJ1-1; CDR3 length: 13; V gene: TRBV27; clone size: .; CDR3 protein: CASSLGTGTEAFF; CDR3 DNA: TGTGCCAGCAGTCTTGGGACAGGGACTGAAGCTTTCTTT